This TCR beta chain derives from a study of T cells in Graves' hyperthyroidism and ophthalmopathy. Background on the study: The initial diagnosis was the point when peripheral blood was collected, ahead of any treatment.

TCR beta CDR3 regions were amplified from RNA transcripts. HTBI primers were employed in a first-round RT-PCR of the TCR CDR3. TCRdb reprocessed the multiplex PCR reads with MiXCR, giving one entry per CDR3 protein. This sample has around 370,000 distinct CDR3 sequences, with approximately 18% found just once. Points from the study as a whole: The authors' 13 V-J model separated ophthalmopathy from stable hyperthyroidism.

The CDR3 contains 14 residues. V shed 5 bases and J 6 bases; nucleotides not matched to a gene: 6. Per germline, CDR1 LNHDA and CDR2 SQIVND (reference sequence). Ophthalmopathy cases scored 3 or more on the Clinical Activity Score and 4 or more on NOSPECS grade, with duration below 3 months. Uncontrolled infection, other autoimmune disease, pregnancy or lactation excluded patients. Note on this clonotype: The antigen is not known.

This clonotype originated in a man younger than 35 with Graves' ophthalmopathy. Material for sequencing was blood. The rearrangement links TRBV19 to TRBJ1-5, with 8 bases identical to TRBD1. DNA for the CDR3: TGTGCCAGTAGTCAGGACAGGGTGGTTCAGCCCCAGCATTTT. Its protein product is CASSQDRVVQPQHF.